This entry concerns a single T cell receptor (beta chain). The data were obtained in a study of blood T cell repertoires in COVID-19. Germline lookup yields CDR1 SGHTA and CDR2 FQGTGA. V was clipped by 2 bases and J by 4 bases, with 24 bases between them. The CDR3 length is 18 residues. Profiled with immunoSEQ multiplex PCR; TCRdb holds only in-frame clones, not every one. The sample consists of roughly 100,000 clones, roughly 71% of them appearing once. Sequenced: peripheral blood. V and J are TRBV7-3 and TRBJ2-7; possibly TRBD2 for D (7 bases). This clonotype originated in a woman aged 80 or over with acute or convalescent COVID-19. CDR3 in DNA: TGTGCCAGCAGCTTACTCCCTCAGACTGGGGGGGGCCCTTACGAGCAGTACTTC. Protein: CASSLLPQTGGGPYEQYF.